This T cell receptor beta chain appears in the sequencing data of a study of T cell repertoires and HLA-DP antigens. The method was immunoSEQ multiplex PCR; TCRdb's version includes in-frame clones alone and lacks a portion of them. Of about 73,000 clones listed, roughly 75% are singletons. CD4+ T cells, purified by negative selection, averaged about 98% purity. The germline gives CDR1 MGHRA, CDR2 YSYEKL. The CDR3 is made up of 16 amino acids. Trimming removed 5 bases from V and 2 bases from J, with 18 bases in between. Whole-study results and caveats: Average cumulative frequency of previously undetected clones was approximately 34% against one allele and roughly 49% against the other. Sorted CD137+ clonality was roughly 0.39 for both alloantigens, versus 0.03 to 0.04 pre-culture.

This clone occurred a few times. Its antigen remains unknown. The sequenced sample was CD4+ T cells from PBMCs. The chain is built from TRBV4-1 and TRBJ1-1; D possibly corresponds to TRBD1 (6 bases). This clonotype originated in a man aged 55 to 70 in good health and CMV-seronegative. CDR3 DNA sequence: TGCGCCAGCAGCGGTAGTACGGGACACAGAAACACTGAAGCTTTCTTT. This codes for CASSGSTGHRNTEAFF.